This TCR beta chain emerged from a study of Ad26.COV2.S vaccination and SARS-CoV-2 variants. Study-level results: Substantial breadth in spike-specific CD8+ and CD4+ T cell responses was reportedly seen after vaccination.

Treatment here: 15 to 20 received Ad26.COV2.S at low or high dose, single or two shots; several received placebo; per-sample allocation not given. Day 63 after the first injection of vaccine or placebo was the sampling time. This clone appeared a single time. Its antigen is unidentified. TCRdb keeps only in-frame clones here, not all; method: immunoSEQ multiplex PCR. The sample holds under 500,000 clones; 92% are singletons and the top ten take over 1.5%. This receptor was identified in a person aged 18-65 years who received the Ad26.COV2.S COVID-19 vaccine or a placebo. Material: peripheral blood, obtained in a trial of Ad26.COV2.S vaccine versus placebo.

The chain's CDR3 is CASSPPGQETQYF. The CDR3 DNA is TGTGCCAGCAGCCCCCCCGGGCAAGAGACCCAGTACTTC. The rearrangement links TRBV3-1 (or the pseudogene TRBV3-2) to TRBJ2-5, with unresolved D. CDR1 LGHDT and CDR2 YNNKEL come from the germline V gene (reference sequence). The CDR3 runs to 13 residues. Trimming shortened V by 4 bases and J by 2 bases, and 8 bases separated the two germline ends.